The source of this T cell receptor (beta chain) is a study of blood T cell repertoires in COVID-19. Across the whole study: Researchers got acute and convalescent COVID-19 samples from the United States, Italy and Spain. From T cells, B-cell-depleted T cells, or PBMCs came the material, which was cDNA or gDNA.

Germline V lookup: CDR1 GTSNPN, CDR2 SVGIG (reference sequence). This CDR3 contains 13 residues. Losses at the gene ends were 4 bases for V and 5 bases for J; bases not matched to a gene: 6. As originally analysed: Amplification of reference gene primers provided the estimated nucleated cell counts. Using immunoSEQ multiplex PCR, the repertoire was profiled, and TCRdb retains in-frame clones only, with some absent. D and trimming were read from the DNA, whereas the V and J calls and clone size are those reported in that table. Of over 150,000 clones in the sample, around 74% were seen once. Sequences were obtained from peripheral blood. V usage is TRBV30 and J usage is TRBJ1-1; the match to TRBD1 covers 8 bases. The TCR sequence derives from a woman aged 80 or older with acute or convalescent COVID-19. The CDR3 nucleotides are TGTGCCTGGAATCGACAGGGGAGGACTGAAGCTTTCTTT. Translating gives CAWNRQGRTEAFF. The entire variable domain, with the rest obtained from reference TRBV30 and TRBJ1-1, is as follows: SQTIHQWPATLVQPVGSPLSLECTVEGTSNPNLYWYRQAAGRGLQLLFYSVGIGQISSEVPQNLSASRPQDRQFILSSKKLLLSDSGFYLCAWNRQGRTEAFFGQGTRLTVV.